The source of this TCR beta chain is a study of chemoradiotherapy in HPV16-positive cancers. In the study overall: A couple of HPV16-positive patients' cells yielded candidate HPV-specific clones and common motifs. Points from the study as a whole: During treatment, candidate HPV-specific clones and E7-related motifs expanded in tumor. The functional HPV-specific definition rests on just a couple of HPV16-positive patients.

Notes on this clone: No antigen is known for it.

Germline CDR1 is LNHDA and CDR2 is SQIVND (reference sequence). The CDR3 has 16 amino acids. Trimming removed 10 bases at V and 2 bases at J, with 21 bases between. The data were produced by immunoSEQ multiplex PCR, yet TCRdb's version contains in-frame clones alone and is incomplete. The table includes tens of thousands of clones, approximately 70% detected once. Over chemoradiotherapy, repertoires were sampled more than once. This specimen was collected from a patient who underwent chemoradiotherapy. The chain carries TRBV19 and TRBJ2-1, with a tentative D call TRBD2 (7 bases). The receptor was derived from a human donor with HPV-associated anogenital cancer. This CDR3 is CATTRGGGIPYNEQFF. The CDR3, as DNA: TGTGCCACCACCCGAGGGGGAGGGATCCCCTACAATGAGCAGTTCTTC.